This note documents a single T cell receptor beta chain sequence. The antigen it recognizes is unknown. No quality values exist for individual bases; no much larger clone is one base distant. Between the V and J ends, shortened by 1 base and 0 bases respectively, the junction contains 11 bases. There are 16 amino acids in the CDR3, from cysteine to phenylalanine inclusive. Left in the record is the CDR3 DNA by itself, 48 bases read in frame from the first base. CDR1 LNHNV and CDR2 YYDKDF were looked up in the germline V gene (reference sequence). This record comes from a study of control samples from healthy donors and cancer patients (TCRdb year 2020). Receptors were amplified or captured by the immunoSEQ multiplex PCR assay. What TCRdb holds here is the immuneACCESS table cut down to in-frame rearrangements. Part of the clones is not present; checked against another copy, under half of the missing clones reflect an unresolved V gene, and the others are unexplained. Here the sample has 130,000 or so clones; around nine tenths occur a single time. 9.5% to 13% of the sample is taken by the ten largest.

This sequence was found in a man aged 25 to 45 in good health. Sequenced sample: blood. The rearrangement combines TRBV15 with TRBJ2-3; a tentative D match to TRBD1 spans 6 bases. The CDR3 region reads CATSRGTEASTDTQYF. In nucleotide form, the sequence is TGTGCCACCAGCAGAGGGACAGAGGCTAGCACAGATACGCAGTATTTT.